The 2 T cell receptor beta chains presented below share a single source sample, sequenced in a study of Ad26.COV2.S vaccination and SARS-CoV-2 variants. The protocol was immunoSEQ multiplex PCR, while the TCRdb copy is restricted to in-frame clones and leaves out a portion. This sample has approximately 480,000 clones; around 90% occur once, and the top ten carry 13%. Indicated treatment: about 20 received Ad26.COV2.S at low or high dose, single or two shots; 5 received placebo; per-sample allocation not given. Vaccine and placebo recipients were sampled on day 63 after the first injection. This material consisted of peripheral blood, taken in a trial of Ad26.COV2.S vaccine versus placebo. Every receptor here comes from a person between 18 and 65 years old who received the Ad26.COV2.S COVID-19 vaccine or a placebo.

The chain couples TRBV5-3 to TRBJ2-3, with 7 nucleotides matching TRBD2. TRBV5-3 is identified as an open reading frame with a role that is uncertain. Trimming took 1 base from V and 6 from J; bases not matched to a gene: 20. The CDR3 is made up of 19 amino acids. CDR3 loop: CARSLLTSGRERVGDTQYF. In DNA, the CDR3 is TGTGCCAGAAGCTTGTTGACCTCTGGGCGGGAGAGGGTTGGGGATACGCAGTATTTT.

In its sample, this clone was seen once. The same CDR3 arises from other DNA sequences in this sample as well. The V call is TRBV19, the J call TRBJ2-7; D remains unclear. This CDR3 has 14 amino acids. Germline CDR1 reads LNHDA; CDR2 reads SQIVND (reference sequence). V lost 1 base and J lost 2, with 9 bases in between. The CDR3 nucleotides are TGTGCCAGTAGTATAGGAGGCGGAACCTACGAGCAGTACTTC. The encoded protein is CASSIGGGTYEQYF.